A single sample gave rise to the 4 T cell receptor beta chains below, sequenced in a study of shared clonotypes between healthy human individuals. The data were produced by immunoSEQ multiplex PCR, yet TCRdb's version contains in-frame clones alone and is incomplete. The data hold millions of clones, with 90% to 95% observed a single time. The material sequenced was naive CD4+ T cells from PBMCs. Subset here: CD45RA+ positively selected. The origin of the receptors is a man aged 18-30 years in good health. Some clones in this sample may be carry-over from other donors' samples.

The chain carries TRBV28 and TRBJ2-2; 9 bases fit TRBD1. From germline, CDR1 is MDHEN and CDR2 SYDVKM. This CDR3 is built from 13 residues. Trimming removed 8 bases from V and 5 bases from J; junction bases left unmatched: 3. Here the CDR3 reads CASGQGRTGELFF. CDR3 sequence (DNA): TGTGCCAGCGGACAGGGGAGAACCGGGGAGCTGTTTTTT.

The chain is built from TRBV4-1 and TRBJ1-1, with 10 bases lining up with TRBD1. This CDR3 is 19 amino acids long. Unmatched junction bases numbered 15, after V lost 5 bases and J lost 0 bases. In germline, CDR1 is MGHRA, CDR2 YSYEKL. The CDR3 region is CASSNRGQGRFSMNTEAFF. The CDR3 DNA reads TGCGCCAGCAGCAACCGGGGACAGGGGCGATTTTCGATGAACACTGAAGCTTTCTTT.

This clone was observed a single time. The V and J genes are TRBV5-1 and TRBJ2-2; 13 nucleotides agree with TRBD2. The J segment lost 6 bases and the V segment lost 7 bases, leaving 6 bases of the junction unmatched. Germline V CDR1 and CDR2: SGHRS, YFSETQ. CDR3 length: 15 amino acids. CDR3 protein: CASGGLAGAAGELFF. Written as DNA, the CDR3 is TGCGCCAGCGGTGGACTAGCGGGAGCTGCCGGGGAGCTGTTTTTT.

This chain links TRBV28 with TRBJ2-7; tentative D call: TRBD2 (5 bases). The CDR3 extends over 16 amino acids. In germline, CDR1 is MDHEN, CDR2 SYDVKM. Trimming cost V 4 bases and J 0 bases, with 16 bases left between them. CDR3 sequence reads: CASSSTPIGSSYEQYF. Written as DNA, the CDR3 is TGTGCCAGCAGTTCAACACCGATAGGGAGCTCCTACGAGCAGTACTTC. Variable domain in full (rest from reference TRBV28 and TRBJ2-7): DVKVTQSSRYLVKRTGEKVFLECVQDMDHENMFWYRQDPGLGLRLIYFSYDVKMKEKGDIPEGYSVSREKKERFSLILESASTNQTSMYLCASSSTPIGSSYEQYFGPGTRLTVT.